This T cell receptor beta chain originates from a study of blood T cells in healthy people across ages. The V gene end was trimmed by 3 bases and the J gene end by 6 bases; junction bases not matched to a gene: 13. Germline CDR1 and CDR2: SQVTM and ANQGSEA. This CDR3 comprises 16 residues. The use of a sample-barcoded 5' primer and a J-beta primer mix characterized a second PCR of about 7 to 12 cycles. One entry per CDR3 protein, called by TCRdb with MiXCR from the 5' RACE reads. The sample includes approximately 880,000 distinct CDR3 sequences, around 48% of them seen just once. In this sample, this clonotype turned up a few times.

The genes are TRBV29-1 and TRBJ2-3, with 9 nucleotides matching TRBD2. The sequencing sample was made of blood. This clonotype was sampled from a man aged 25-45 years in good health. The CDR3 DNA reads TGCAGCGTTGATAGTGCGGGGGGGCCCCTATTCGATACGCAGTATTTT. Translating it yields CSVDSAGGPLFDTQYF.